One and the same sample provided the 30 T cell receptor beta chains below, sequenced in a study of blood T cell repertoires in COVID-19 (dated by TCRdb to 2018 to 2020). Preparation of the library involved the immunoSEQ multiplex PCR assay. Entries here come from immuneACCESS through TCRdb and include only in-frame sequences with V and J called. Some clones fail to appear in such tables; in the studies checked, an unresolved V gene covers under half of the shortfall, and the cause of the remainder is unknown. The sample table lists under 250,000 clones, about 82% of them with a count of one. The top ten hold 5.5% to 6.5% of the sample. Input material: peripheral blood. These TCRs come from a woman older than 75 with COVID-19, enrolled during active disease.

J is TRBJ2-1 and V is TRBV5-1; TRBD2 matches at 7 bases. Germline CDR1 reads SGHRS; CDR2 reads YFSETQ. This CDR3 has 15 residues. V lost 4 bases and J lost 7; bases outside the gene matches: 11. In DNA form, the CDR3 reads TGCGCCAGCAGCCTGGACCCCGCCGGGGGGAATGAGCAGTTCTTC. Translating it yields CASSLDPAGGNEQFF.

This clone has more than one count but fewer than ten. The chain is built from TRBV7-9 and TRBJ1-5, with unresolved D. The germline CDR1 and CDR2 sequences are SEHNR and FQNEAQ (reference sequence). CDR3 size: 17 residues. V lost 5 bases to trimming and J lost 2 bases, with 19 bases between them. For the CDR3, the DNA is TGTGCCAGCAGCCCCGGGAAAGTCGGGCTCGGCAATCAGCCCCAGCATTTT. It codes for CASSPGKVGLGNQPQHF.

In its sample, this clone was seen once. The chain recombines TRBV3-1 (or the pseudogene TRBV3-2) with TRBJ1-5, with a possible D match to TRBD1 (5 bases). There are 15 residues in the CDR3. V was cut by 1 base and J by 1 base, with 8 bases left in between. CDR1 is LGHDT, CDR2 YNNKEL, per germline (reference sequence). CDR3 protein: CASSQAQGSNQPQHF. The CDR3 DNA sequence: TGTGCCAGCAGCCAAGCCCAGGGCAGCAATCAGCCCCAGCATTTT.

The rearrangement joins TRBV6-5 to TRBJ1-2, with D unresolved. The V gene's germline CDR1 is MNHEY and CDR2 SVGAGI. V lost 6 bases and J lost 1, with 3 bases in between. The CDR3 is made up of 11 amino acids. The CDR3 protein is CASRLNYGYTF. CDR3 DNA: TGTGCCAGCAGACTTAACTATGGCTACACCTTC.

This clone occurred once. The chain combines TRBV28 with TRBJ2-7; the match to TRBD1 covers 9 bases. Germline V lookup: CDR1 MDHEN, CDR2 SYDVKM. V was pared by 5 bases and J by 4 bases, with 6 bases of the junction left unmatched. CDR3 length equals 14 residues. CDR3 residues: CASSGGQGRYEQYF. CDR3 coding DNA: TGTGCCAGCAGTGGGGGACAGGGTAGGTACGAGCAGTACTTC.

The gene calls are TRBV5-1 and TRBJ1-5; D is perhaps TRBD1 (5 bases). This CDR3 contains 15 residues. V gave up 0 bases and J gave up 4 bases, with 11 bases separating them. The germline V gene encodes CDR1 SGHRS and CDR2 YFSETQ. The CDR3, as DNA: TGCGCCAGCAGCTTGGTCGGGGGATTAAATCAGCCCCAGCATTTT. Translating it yields CASSLVGGLNQPQHF.

This clone turned up a few times. This sequence joins TRBV19 and TRBJ1-1; TRBD1 aligns across 7 bases. The length of the CDR3 is 15 residues. The V and J ends lost 3 bases and 1 base, in that order; junction bases with no gene match: 5. CDR1 and CDR2 from the germline V gene are LNHDA and SQIVND (reference sequence). The CDR3 reads CASSMGDRRNTEAFF. The CDR3 DNA is TGTGCCAGTAGTATGGGGGACAGACGGAACACTGAAGCTTTCTTT.

This clone was recorded a few times. The chain links TRBV9 to TRBJ2-7; possibly TRBD2 for D (6 bases). Trimming took off 4 bases at V and 5 bases at J, with 13 bases between the two ends. Germline V gives CDR1 SGDLS, CDR2 YYNGEE. The CDR3 contains 13 residues. The CDR3 nucleotides are TGTGCCAGCAGCTCCGGGACTGGAAACGAGCAGTACTTC. Translated, it gives CASSSGTGNEQYF. Full variable domain (missing parts from reference TRBV9 and TRBJ2-7): DSGVTQTPKHLITATGQRVTLRCSPRSGDLSVYWYQQSLDQGLQFLIQYYNGEERAKGNILERFSAQQFPDLHSELNLSSLELGDSALYFCASSSGTGNEQYFGPGTRLTVT.

The chain recombines TRBV18 with TRBJ1-2; TRBD1 aligns across 7 bases. Germline assignment: CDR1 KGHSH and CDR2 LQKENI. CDR3 length: 12 residues. Germline trimming cut 5 bases from V and 6 bases from J; bases unmatched to any gene: 3. The CDR3 region has the DNA TGTGCCAGCTCATCAGGACAGGATGGCTACACCTTC. Amino acid sequence: CASSSGQDGYTF.

A word on this clone: Other DNA sequences from this sample encode an identical CDR3 as well. The chain employs TRBV18 and TRBJ2-1; 12 nucleotides line up with TRBD2. In germline, CDR1 is KGHSH, CDR2 LQKENI. V lost 3 bases to trimming and J lost 7 bases; unmatched junction nucleotides: 1. This CDR3 has 14 amino acids. The CDR3 loop reads CASSPTSGGNEQFF. The DNA for the CDR3 is TGTGCCAGCTCACCGACTAGCGGGGGTAATGAGCAGTTCTTC.

The CDR3 DNA is TGTGCCAGCAGTTCTTCAGGGGGCGTGACAGATACGCAGTATTTT. Translated, it gives CASSSSGGVTDTQYF. The V and J genes are TRBV28 and TRBJ2-3, with TRBD1 matching over 8 bases. Trimming took 4 bases from V and 3 from J; bases not matched to a gene: 6. This CDR3 is 15 amino acids long. The germline CDR1 and CDR2 sequences are MDHEN and SYDVKM.

The J gene is TRBJ2-3, the V gene TRBV6-5, with D perhaps TRBD1 (6 bases). Germline CDR1 reads MNHEY; CDR2 reads SVGAGI. V lost 6 bases and J 3 bases, leaving 10 bases between the germline ends. The CDR3 spans 13 residues. CDR3 DNA: TGTGCCAGCAGGGACAGTGGGACAGATACGCAGTATTTT. This codes for CASRDSGTDTQYF.

The chain couples TRBV5-4 to TRBJ1-2, with 7 bases that match TRBD1. V was clipped by 4 bases and J by 4 bases; unmatched bases: 10. There are 15 residues in the CDR3. From germline, CDR1 is SGHNT and CDR2 YYREEE (reference sequence). The CDR3 DNA reads TGTGCCAGCAGCCCGCGGGGACAGCTTAGCTATGGCTACACCTTC. Translating gives CASSPRGQLSYGYTF.

V usage is TRBV9 and J usage is TRBJ1-5, with a weak D call TRBD1 (6 bases). The CDR3 contains 16 residues. The ends were cut back, 3 bases at V and 7 bases at J, with 20 bases in the middle. The germline V gene has CDR1 SGDLS and CDR2 YYNGEE. The CDR3, as DNA: TGTGCCAGCAGCGCCGGGGGGGCAGGGCCCCCCCAGCCCCAGCATTTT. Encoded protein: CASSAGGAGPPQPQHF.

DNA of the CDR3: TGCAGCGTTGAAGGGGGAGGGGGAGGCTACACCTTC. Its translation is CSVEGGGGGYTF. The rearrangement joins TRBV29-1 to TRBJ1-2; D may be TRBD1 (6 bases). Germline CDR1 is SQVTM and CDR2 is ANQGSEA. The germline V and J ends were trimmed by 1 base and 8 bases, with 11 bases remaining between them. The CDR3 is 12 residues long.

The genes are TRBV5-1 and TRBJ1-2; unclear D gene. The CDR3 extends over 14 amino acids. The V and J ends lost 4 bases and 0 bases respectively, with 10 bases between them. Germline-derived CDR1 and CDR2 are SGHRS and YFSETQ. The CDR3 coding sequence is TGCGCCAGCAGCATAGACACGACTAACTATGGCTACACCTTC. Translation gives CASSIDTTNYGYTF.

The V gene is TRBV28, the J gene TRBJ2-7; weak D call: TRBD1 (5 bases). The CDR3 length is 14 residues. Looked up from germline, CDR1 is MDHEN and CDR2 is SYDVKM. The V and J ends lost 6 bases and 3 bases respectively, with 15 bases between them. CDR3 DNA sequence: TGTGCCAGCAGCCCCACAGGTGCACGCTACGAGCAGTACTTC. Translating gives CASSPTGARYEQYF.

V usage is TRBV3-1 (or the pseudogene TRBV3-2) and J usage is TRBJ1-1, with no clear D. The CDR3 is made up of 19 amino acids. The V gene lost 0 bases and the J gene lost 0 bases, with 20 bases spanning the gap. The germline gives CDR1 LGHDT, CDR2 YNNKEL (reference sequence). The CDR3 sequence is CASSQDPYSQLLMNTEAFF. CDR3 coding DNA: TGTGCCAGCAGCCAAGATCCCTACAGCCAGCTTCTTATGAACACTGAAGCTTTCTTT.

The rearrangement links TRBV28 to TRBJ2-2; TRBD1 matches 7 bases. The V segment lost 7 bases and the J segment 6 bases; nucleotides outside the gene matches: 5. CDR1 MDHEN and CDR2 SYDVKM come from the germline V gene. CDR3 length: 13 residues. The CDR3 DNA is TGTGCCAGCAACCGACAGGGTTCCGGGGAGCTGTTTTTT. Residues: CASNRQGSGELFF. Variable domain in full (rest from reference TRBV28 and TRBJ2-2): DVKVTQSSRYLVKRTGEKVFLECVQDMDHENMFWYRQDPGLGLRLIYFSYDVKMKEKGDIPEGYSVSREKKERFSLILESASTNQTSMYLCASNRQGSGELFFGEGSRLTVL.

This chain connects TRBV7-9 to TRBJ2-2, with 9 bases fitting TRBD1. The CDR3 contains 15 residues. V dropped 5 bases and J dropped 6; count of bases not matched to a gene: 7. Per the germline V gene, CDR1 is SEHNR and CDR2 is FQNEAQ (reference sequence). The CDR3 DNA follows: TGTGCCAGCAGCCCCCGGACAGGGGAAGCCGGGGAGCTGTTTTTT. The encoded protein is CASSPRTGEAGELFF.

The rearrangement uses TRBV27 and TRBJ1-6, with TRBD1 matching over 7 bases. The CDR3 contains 15 residues. The junction had 7 bases not matched to a gene; V was cut back by 6 bases and J by 5 bases. Germline CDR1 reads MNHEY; CDR2 reads SMNVEV (reference sequence). The CDR3 DNA is TGTGCCAGCAGACGCCCGGGACAGAATAATTCACCCCTCCACTTT. This encodes CASRRPGQNNSPLHF.

The sample holds one count of this clone. The rearrangement links TRBV3-1 (or the pseudogene TRBV3-2) to TRBJ1-1, with no clear D. Trimming cost V 5 bases and J 1 base, with 8 bases left between them. The CDR3 is 13 residues long. Germline V gives CDR1 LGHDT, CDR2 YNNKEL (reference sequence). Here the CDR3 DNA reads TGTGCCAGCAGCGATGTAGAGAACACTGAAGCTTTCTTT. Its protein product is CASSDVENTEAFF.

The chain recombines TRBV12-3 or TRBV12-4 with TRBJ1-1; D call uncertain. This CDR3 contains 11 residues. V gave up 7 bases and J gave up 3 bases, with 6 bases separating them. CDR3 DNA sequence: TGTGCCAGCACCCCAGACACTGAAGCTTTCTTT. Translated: CASTPDTEAFF.

This chain uses TRBV5-1 with TRBJ2-3; 8 bases agree with TRBD1. Germline V gene sequence: CDR1 SGHRS, CDR2 YFSETQ. CDR3 length: 15 residues. Trimming removed 4 bases from V and 1 base from J; junction bases left unmatched: 5. The CDR3 coding sequence is TGCGCCAGCAGCCTCCCGGGACAGGGCACAGATACGCAGTATTTT. Translated, it gives CASSLPGQGTDTQYF. Full variable domain (remainder filled in from reference TRBV5-1 and TRBJ2-3): KAGVTQTPRYLIKTRGQQVTLSCSPISGHRSVSWYQQTPGQGLQFLFEYFSETQRNKGNFPGRFSGRQFSNSRSEMNVSTLELGDSALYLCASSLPGQGTDTQYFGPGTRLTVL.

V and J are TRBV10-3 and TRBJ2-2; a weak D match, TRBD1 (5 bases). Germline V gene sequence: CDR1 ENHRY, CDR2 SYGVKD. V lost 7 bases and J 6 bases, leaving 9 bases between the germline ends. CDR3 length: 12 amino acids. Here the CDR3 DNA reads TGTGCCATCAACCCAGGGTCCGGGGAGCTGTTTTTT. It is translated as CAINPGSGELFF.

The chain links TRBV27 to TRBJ1-5; tentatively, D is TRBD1 (5 bases). This CDR3 is built from 18 residues. The germline CDR1 and CDR2 sequences are MNHEY and SMNVEV (reference sequence). The V end lost 5 bases, the J end lost 3 bases, and 23 bases lay between the germline ends. CDR3 DNA sequence: TGTGCCAGCAGTACTCGAGAAACTGGGGGGGTGACCAATCAGCCCCAGCATTTT. Protein product: CASSTRETGGVTNQPQHF.

CDR3 loop: CASSLASDRSTDTQYF. DNA of the CDR3: TGCGCCAGCAGCTTGGCCTCGGACAGAAGCACAGATACGCAGTATTTT. This rearrangement joins TRBV5-1 to TRBJ2-3; D is possibly TRBD1 (6 bases). The ends were cut back, 0 bases at V and 0 bases at J, with 11 bases in the middle. CDR1 and CDR2 (germline): SGHRS, YFSETQ. The CDR3 totals 16 residues.

V is TRBV6-5 and J is TRBJ1-5; a possible D gene is TRBD1 (6 bases). The CDR3 is made up of 15 amino acids. V dropped 5 bases and J dropped 0 bases, with 11 bases sitting between them. The germline CDR1 and CDR2 sequences are MNHEY and SVGAGI. The CDR3 DNA follows: TGTGCCAGCAGTCCGGGACAATTTAGCAATCAGCCCCAGCATTTT. Its protein product is CASSPGQFSNQPQHF.

The chain carries TRBV7-2 and TRBJ2-7; 11 bases agree with TRBD2. Germline V gives CDR1 SGHTA, CDR2 FQGNSA. The V and J ends lost 2 bases and 4 bases, in that order; junction bases with no gene match: 16. The CDR3 is 19 amino acids. In DNA form, the CDR3 reads TGTGCCAGCAGCTTATATCTAGCGGGGGGACCACTTGTGAGTTACGAGCAGTACTTC. Translation: CASSLYLAGGPLVSYEQYF.

This clone was picked up a small number of times. V and J are TRBV28 and TRBJ1-4; TRBD1 might be the D (6 bases). Germline values: CDR1 MDHEN, CDR2 SYDVKM. Trimming left V 3 bases short and J 0 bases short, with 11 bases between. CDR3 size: 16 residues. CDR3 bases: TGTGCCAGCAGTTTGTTGACAGGTGCAACTAATGAAAAACTGTTTTTT. The encoded protein is CASSLLTGATNEKLFF.